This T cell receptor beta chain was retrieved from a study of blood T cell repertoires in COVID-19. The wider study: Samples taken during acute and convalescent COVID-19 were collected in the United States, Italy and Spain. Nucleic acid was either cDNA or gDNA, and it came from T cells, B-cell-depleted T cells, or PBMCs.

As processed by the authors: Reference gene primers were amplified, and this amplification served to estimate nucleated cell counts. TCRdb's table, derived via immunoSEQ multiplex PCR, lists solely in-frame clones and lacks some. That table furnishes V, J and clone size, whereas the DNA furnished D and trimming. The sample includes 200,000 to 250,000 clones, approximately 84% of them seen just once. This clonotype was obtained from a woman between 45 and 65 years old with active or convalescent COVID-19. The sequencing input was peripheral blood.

CDR3 sequence: CAISDNLLVGVGYTF. CDR3 DNA: TGTGCCATCAGTGATAACCTCTTGGTCGGGGTGGGCTACACCTTC. The gene calls are TRBV10-3 and TRBJ1-2; no reliable D call. V was cut by 3 bases and J by 8 bases, with 19 bases left in between. Per the germline V gene, CDR1 is ENHRY and CDR2 is SYGVKD. This CDR3 has 15 residues.